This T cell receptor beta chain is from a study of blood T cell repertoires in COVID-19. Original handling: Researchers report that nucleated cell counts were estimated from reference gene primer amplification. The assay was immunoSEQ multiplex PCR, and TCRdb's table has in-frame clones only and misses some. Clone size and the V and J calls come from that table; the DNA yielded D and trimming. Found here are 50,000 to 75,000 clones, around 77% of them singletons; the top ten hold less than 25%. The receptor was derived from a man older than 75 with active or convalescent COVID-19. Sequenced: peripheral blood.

CDR3 sequence reads: CASSFRGTVSGANVLTF. As DNA, the CDR3 is TGTGCCAGCAGTTTTAGGGGCACCGTCTCTGGGGCCAACGTCCTGACTTTC. J is TRBJ2-6 and V is TRBV27, with D possibly being TRBD1 (5 bases). CDR1 is MNHEY, CDR2 SMNVEV, per germline (reference sequence). This CDR3 region has 17 residues. V lost 3 bases to trimming and J lost 0 bases, with 12 bases between them.